This T cell receptor (beta chain) was captured in a study of T cell changes during pregnancy in multiple sclerosis. The CDR3 loop spans 14 amino acids. Germline lookup yields CDR1 SGHRS and CDR2 YFSETQ. V lost 5 bases, J lost 2 bases, and 13 bases lay in between. Profiling relied on immunoSEQ multiplex PCR, and the TCRdb table lists in-frame clones only, not all of them. The sample shows more than 45,000 clones, about 90% of them seen only once. Sequencing used CD4+ T cells from peripheral blood mononuclear cells, obtained in the second trimester of pregnancy. V is TRBV5-1 and J is TRBJ1-1; a weak D match, TRBD1 (6 bases). The receptor was derived from a female donor with multiple sclerosis, enrolled in a pregnancy study. CDR3 sequence (DNA): TGCGCCAGCAGGGAGGACAGCGCTAACACTGAAGCTTTCTTT. This sequence encodes CASREDSANTEAFF.